This paragraph reports one T cell receptor beta chain. This sample was taken from a study of T cell changes during pregnancy in multiple sclerosis. From germline, CDR1 is SQVTM and CDR2 ANQGSEA. The CDR3 length is 11 residues. Deletions cut 7 bases from V and 2 bases from J, with 9 bases between. Assay used: immunoSEQ multiplex PCR; TCRdb lists only in-frame clones, some missing. The table includes about 40,000 clones, around 91% detected once. The chain carries TRBV29-1 and TRBJ2-7; a possible D gene is TRBD1 (5 bases). The clonotype comes from a female donor with multiple sclerosis, enrolled in a pregnancy study. Material: CD4+ T cells from peripheral blood mononuclear cells, obtained before pregnancy. The chain's CDR3 is CSGGMAYEQYF. The CDR3 DNA is TGCAGCGGGGGCATGGCCTACGAGCAGTACTTC.